This TCR beta chain was documented in a study of cytotoxic CD8 clonotypes in ibrutinib-treated CLL (dated by TCRdb to the early 2020s). A note on the overall study: The cohort had 11 relapsed/refractory and 15 treatment-naive patients; approximately 18 were IGHV unmutated. Cryopreserved peripheral blood mononuclear cells were collected at three points: before therapy, at response, and at either sustained remission or disease progression. An average of 255,043 productive templates and 80,000 to 100,000 productive rearrangements was obtained per sample. Of the 85 to 90 participants in the trial, about 25 had longitudinal samples available. Patients were still on ibrutinib when every remission and progressive disease sample was collected. Response samples were obtained after a median of 12 months of treatment, with a range of about 6 to 40 months. Partial responses were observed in about 25 patients and complete responses in 2; after a median follow-up of around 68 months, remission was maintained in 15 or so patients and progression was observed in approximately 12.

Regarding this clone: Its antigen is currently not known. No quality values exist for individual bases; no much larger clone is one base distant.

On a MiSeq, deep resolution sequencing aimed for a depth between 1 in 1 million and 1 in 200,000 T cells, with each clonotype covered about 9.2x on average. TCR beta libraries were generated with the immunoSEQ hsTCRB Kit. As for how the authors treated the data: The data were analyzed with ImmunoSEQ Analyzer and ImmunoSEQ Data Assistant, and V, D and J gene assignments followed IMGT definitions. Clonality, which ranges from 0 to 1, was calculated by subtracting the normalized Shannon entropy of productive rearrangement frequencies from one. Only overrepresented clonotypes making up at least 0.05% of the repertoire of each patient were included in the public clonotype analysis. Repertoires from thirteen age-matched healthy donors in immuneACCESS were used as clonality controls. TCRdb retrieved this table from immuneACCESS and kept in-frame rearrangements only. Not all clones are present; in checked studies, unresolved V genes account for under half, and no reason is known for the remainder. That table gives V, J and clone size, and the DNA gave D and trimming. Within this sample are roughly 54,000 clones, with about 50% of them counted one time only. The ten top clones hold around 30% of the sample.

What this sample's time point label stands for: approximately 25 months on ibrutinib. Around 1.8 micrograms of genomic DNA were extracted from cryopreserved PBMCs for TCR beta library preparation. Longitudinal blood samples from CLL patients receiving ibrutinib monotherapy were subjected to high-throughput TCR beta sequencing. Patients were enrolled in a phase 2 open-label single-center ibrutinib monotherapy trial. The germline V gene yields SGHRS for CDR1 and YFSETQ for CDR2. Trimming takes 0 bases off V and 1 base off J; junction bases not matched to a gene: 5. From the cysteine through the phenylalanine, the CDR3 covers 16 amino acids. Of all the DNA, just the CDR3 is kept, 48 bases in frame from base 1. What the research found in general, with its limitations: Baseline clonality exceeded that of age-matched healthy donors and correlated strongly with circulating CD8+ T-cell counts. An increase in clonality was observed at ibrutinib response, with clonality remaining stable during sustained remission and falling back toward baseline at progression. Public clonotypes were rare and either contracted or stayed stable during treatment, and the rise in clonality at ibrutinib response reflected the expansion of private clonotypes. Sampling times were not matched between patients in sustained remission and patients whose disease was progressing, and lymph node repertoires were not examined.

The V and J segments used are TRBV5-1 and TRBJ2-5; the junction holds 8 bases that match TRBD2. The sequencing here drew on PBMCs, taken after 24 months of ibrutinib treatment. The sequence was collected from a human donor with chronic lymphocytic leukemia. The CDR3 in this case is CASSLVGGGSQETQYF. The DNA sequence is given as TGCGCCAGCAGCTTGGTCGGGGGGGGAAGCCAAGAGACCCAGTACTTC.